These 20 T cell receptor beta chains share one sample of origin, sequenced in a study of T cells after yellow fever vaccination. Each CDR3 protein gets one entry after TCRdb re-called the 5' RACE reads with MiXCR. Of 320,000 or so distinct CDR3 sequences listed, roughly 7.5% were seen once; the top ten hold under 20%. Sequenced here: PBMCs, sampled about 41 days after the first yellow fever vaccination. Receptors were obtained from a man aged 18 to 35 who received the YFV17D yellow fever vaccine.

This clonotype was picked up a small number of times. CDR3 region: CSAIKLSPLHF. The CDR3 nucleotides read TGCAGTGCTATAAAGTTGTCACCCCTCCACTTT. This chain links TRBV20-1 with TRBJ1-6; no firm D call. V was shortened by 4 bases and J by 10 bases, with 8 bases between the two germline ends. Germline V lookup: CDR1 DFQATT, CDR2 SNEGSKA (reference sequence). The CDR3 extends over 11 amino acids.

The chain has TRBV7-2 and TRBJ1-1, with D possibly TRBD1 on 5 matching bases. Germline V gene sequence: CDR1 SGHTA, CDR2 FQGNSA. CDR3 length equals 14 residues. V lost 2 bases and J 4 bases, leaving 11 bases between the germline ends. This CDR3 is CASSLNTGGTEAFF. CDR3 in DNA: TGTGCCAGCAGCTTAAATACCGGGGGCACTGAAGCTTTCTTT.

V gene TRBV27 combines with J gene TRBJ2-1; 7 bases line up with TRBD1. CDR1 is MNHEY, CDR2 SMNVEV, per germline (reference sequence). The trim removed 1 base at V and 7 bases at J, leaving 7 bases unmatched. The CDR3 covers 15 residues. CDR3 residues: CASSLLQGVMNEQFF. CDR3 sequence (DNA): TGTGCCAGCAGTTTATTGCAGGGGGTTATGAATGAGCAGTTCTTC.

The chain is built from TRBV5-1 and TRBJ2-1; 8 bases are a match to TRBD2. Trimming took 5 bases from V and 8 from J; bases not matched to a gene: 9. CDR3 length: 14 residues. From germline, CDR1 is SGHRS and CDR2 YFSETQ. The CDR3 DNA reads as TGCGCCAGCAGTAAATCCGGGACTAGGGATGAGCAGTTCTTC. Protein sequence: CASSKSGTRDEQFF.

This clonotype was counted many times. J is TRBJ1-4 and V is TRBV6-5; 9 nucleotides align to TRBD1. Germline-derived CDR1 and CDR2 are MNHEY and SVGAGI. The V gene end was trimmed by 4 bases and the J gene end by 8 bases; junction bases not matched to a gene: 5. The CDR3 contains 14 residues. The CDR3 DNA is TGTGCCAGCAGTTTGGGACAGGGTGTAGAAAAACTGTTTTTT. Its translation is CASSLGQGVEKLFF.

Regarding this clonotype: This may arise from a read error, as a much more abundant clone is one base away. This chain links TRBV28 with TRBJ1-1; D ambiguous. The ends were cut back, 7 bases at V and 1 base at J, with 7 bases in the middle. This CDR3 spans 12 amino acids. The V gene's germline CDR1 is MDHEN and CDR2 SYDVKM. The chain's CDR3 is CASTFQNTEAFF. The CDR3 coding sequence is TGTGCCAGCACTTTCCAGAACACTGAAGCTTTCTTT.

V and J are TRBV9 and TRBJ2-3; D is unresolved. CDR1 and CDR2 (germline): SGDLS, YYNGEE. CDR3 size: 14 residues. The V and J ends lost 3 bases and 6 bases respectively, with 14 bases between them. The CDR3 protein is CASSAWGTGDTQYF. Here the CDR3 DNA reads TGTGCCAGCAGCGCCTGGGGAACTGGGGATACGCAGTATTTT.

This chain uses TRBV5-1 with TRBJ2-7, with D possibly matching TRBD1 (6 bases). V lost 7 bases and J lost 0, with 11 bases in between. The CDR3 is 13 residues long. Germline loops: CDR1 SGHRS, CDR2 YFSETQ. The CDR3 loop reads CASRTDHSYEQYF. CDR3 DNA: TGCGCCAGCCGGACAGACCACTCCTACGAGCAGTACTTC. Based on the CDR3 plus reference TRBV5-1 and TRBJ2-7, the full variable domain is KAGVTQTPRYLIKTRGQQVTLSCSPISGHRSVSWYQQTPGQGLQFLFEYFSETQRNKGNFPGRFSGRQFSNSRSEMNVSTLELGDSALYLCASRTDHSYEQYFGPGTRLTVT.

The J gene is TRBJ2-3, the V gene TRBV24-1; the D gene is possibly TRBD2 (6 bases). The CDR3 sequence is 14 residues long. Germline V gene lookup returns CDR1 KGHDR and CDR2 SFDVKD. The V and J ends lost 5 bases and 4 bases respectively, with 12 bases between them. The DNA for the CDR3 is TGTGCCACCAGTGCGCCGGGGGAAGCAGATACGCAGTATTTT. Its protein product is CATSAPGEADTQYF.

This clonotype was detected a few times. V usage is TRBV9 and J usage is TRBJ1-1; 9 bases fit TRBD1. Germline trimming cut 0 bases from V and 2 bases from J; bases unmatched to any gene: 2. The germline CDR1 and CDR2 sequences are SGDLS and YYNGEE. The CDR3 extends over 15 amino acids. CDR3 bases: TGTGCCAGCAGCGTAGGACAGGGGGGAAACACTGAAGCTTTCTTT. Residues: CASSVGQGGNTEAFF.

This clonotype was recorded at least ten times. The CDR3 is CASSPRRGASPRTDTQYF. The CDR3 DNA follows: TGTGCCAGCAGCCCTCGGCGGGGGGCCTCGCCACGCACAGATACGCAGTATTTT. V and J are TRBV11-2 and TRBJ2-3; 8 bases are shared with TRBD2. The CDR3 has 18 residues. Trimming took 5 bases from V and 1 from J; bases not matched to a gene: 14. Germline V lookup: CDR1 SGHAT, CDR2 FQNNGV.

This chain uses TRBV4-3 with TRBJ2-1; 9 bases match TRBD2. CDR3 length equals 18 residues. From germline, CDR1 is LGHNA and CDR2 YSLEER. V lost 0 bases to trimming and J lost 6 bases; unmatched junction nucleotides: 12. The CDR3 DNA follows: TGCGCCAGCAGCCAAGATCAAGCGGGGGGATCCCCAGGCAATGAGCAGTTCTTC. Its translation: CASSQDQAGGSPGNEQFF.

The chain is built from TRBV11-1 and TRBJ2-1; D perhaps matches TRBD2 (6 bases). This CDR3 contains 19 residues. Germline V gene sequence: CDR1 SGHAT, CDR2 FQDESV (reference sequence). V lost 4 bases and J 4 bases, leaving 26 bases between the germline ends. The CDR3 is CASSSALVGGWGPYNEQFF. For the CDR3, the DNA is TGTGCCAGCAGCTCCGCCTTAGTAGGAGGGTGGGGCCCGTACAATGAGCAGTTCTTC.

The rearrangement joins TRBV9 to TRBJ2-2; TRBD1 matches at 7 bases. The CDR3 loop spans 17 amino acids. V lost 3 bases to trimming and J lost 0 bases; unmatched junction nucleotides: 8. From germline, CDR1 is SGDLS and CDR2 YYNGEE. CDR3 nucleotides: TGTGCCAGCAGCGCCCCAACCGGGACAGCGAACACCGGGGAGCTGTTTTTT. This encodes CASSAPTGTANTGELFF.

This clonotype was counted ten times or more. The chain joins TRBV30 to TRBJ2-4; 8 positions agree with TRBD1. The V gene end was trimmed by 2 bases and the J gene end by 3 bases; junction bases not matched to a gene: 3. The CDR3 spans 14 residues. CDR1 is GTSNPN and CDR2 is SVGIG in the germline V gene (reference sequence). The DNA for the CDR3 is TGTGCCTGGAGTCTTACAGGGGGCAAAAACATTCAGTACTTC. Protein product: CAWSLTGGKNIQYF.

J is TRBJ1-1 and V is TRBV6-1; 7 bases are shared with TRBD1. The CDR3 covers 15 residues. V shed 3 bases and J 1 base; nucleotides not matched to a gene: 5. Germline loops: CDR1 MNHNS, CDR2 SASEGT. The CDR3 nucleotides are TGTGCCAGCAGTGAGTCGGGACAGCCGAACACTGAAGCTTTCTTT. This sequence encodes CASSESGQPNTEAFF.

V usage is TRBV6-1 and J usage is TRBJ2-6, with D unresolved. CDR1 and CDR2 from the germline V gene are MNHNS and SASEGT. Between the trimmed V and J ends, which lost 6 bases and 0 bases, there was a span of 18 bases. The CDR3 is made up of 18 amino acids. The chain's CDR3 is CASSKTRHLSSGANVLTF. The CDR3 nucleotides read TGTGCCAGCAGCAAGACACGACACCTTAGCTCTGGGGCCAACGTCCTGACTTTC.

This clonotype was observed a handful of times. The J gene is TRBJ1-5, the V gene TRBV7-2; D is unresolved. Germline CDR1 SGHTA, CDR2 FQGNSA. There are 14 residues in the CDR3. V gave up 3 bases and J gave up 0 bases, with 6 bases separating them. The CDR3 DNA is TGTGCCAGCAGCTTTTTGGTTAGCAATCAGCCCCAGCATTTT. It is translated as CASSFLVSNQPQHF. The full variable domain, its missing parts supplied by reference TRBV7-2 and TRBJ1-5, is GAGVSQSPSNKVTEKGKDVELRCDPISGHTALYWYRQSLGQGLEFLIYFQGNSAPDKSGLPSDRFSAERTGGSVSTLTIQRTQQEDSAVYLCASSFLVSNQPQHFGDGTRLSIL.

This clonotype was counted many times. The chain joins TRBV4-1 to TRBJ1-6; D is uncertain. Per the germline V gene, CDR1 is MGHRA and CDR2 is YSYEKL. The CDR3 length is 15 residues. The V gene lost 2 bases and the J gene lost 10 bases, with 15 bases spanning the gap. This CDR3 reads CASSQYQAVVSPLHF. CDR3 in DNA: TGCGCCAGCAGCCAATATCAGGCCGTGGTATCACCCCTCCACTTT.

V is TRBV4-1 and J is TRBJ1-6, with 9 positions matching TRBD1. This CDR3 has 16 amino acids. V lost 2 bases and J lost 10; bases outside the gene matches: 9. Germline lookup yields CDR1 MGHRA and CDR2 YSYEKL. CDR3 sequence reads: CASSQSTGGAWSPLHF. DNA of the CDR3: TGCGCCAGCAGCCAAAGTACAGGGGGCGCTTGGTCACCCCTCCACTTT.